This entry describes one T cell receptor beta chain. The target antigen is unknown. These data are taken from a study of vaccination effects on CD4 cells after COVID-19. Germline CDR1 and CDR2: MNHNS and SASEGT. V lost 3 bases, J lost 3 bases, and 9 bases lay in between. The CDR3 contains 15 residues. Assay used: immunoSEQ multiplex PCR; TCRdb lists only in-frame clones, some missing. Here the sample spans about 73,000 clones, approximately 74% being singletons. After expansion with viral peptide pools in the ViraFEST assay, antigen-specific CD4+ T cells were sequenced. Upon completion of 10 to 11 days in culture, CD4+ T cells were isolated. Among the vaccine recipients, none had a prior SARS-CoV-2 infection, and nucleocapsid antibodies were negative.

The material was CD4+ T cells from PBMCs cultured with HCoV-NL63 spike peptides, obtained before COVID-19 vaccination. This sequence originates from a human donor who received a COVID-19 vaccine. The V and J genes are TRBV6-1 and TRBJ2-6; no reliable D call. The CDR3, as DNA: TGTGCCAGCAGTGATCGGCTTAATGGGGCCAACGTCCTGACTTTC. Its protein is CASSDRLNGANVLTF.